This T cell receptor (beta chain) was sequenced for a study of T cell responses to AZD1222 COVID-19 vaccine. General study findings and limits: Repertoire sampling was restricted to post-peak T cell response timepoints.

This table comes from immunoSEQ multiplex PCR, and its TCRdb copy is limited to in-frame clones, with some not included. The top ten clones hold roughly 10% of a sample with roughly 140,000 clones, 85% to 90% of them seen once. Comments on this clone: Its target is not known.

J lost 6 bases, V lost 8 bases, and 6 bases had no gene match. Germline V gene sequence: CDR1 MNHEY, CDR2 SVGAGI. The CDR3 totals 13 residues. The V and J genes are TRBV6-5 and TRBJ2-2; TRBD1 matches 7 bases. The sample here was peripheral blood, taken 28 days after the second AZD1222 dose. This receptor was taken from an adult who received the AZD1222 COVID-19 vaccine. CDR3 in amino acids: CASRETGAGELFF. The CDR3 DNA follows: TGTGCCAGCCGGGAAACAGGGGCCGGGGAGCTGTTTTTT.